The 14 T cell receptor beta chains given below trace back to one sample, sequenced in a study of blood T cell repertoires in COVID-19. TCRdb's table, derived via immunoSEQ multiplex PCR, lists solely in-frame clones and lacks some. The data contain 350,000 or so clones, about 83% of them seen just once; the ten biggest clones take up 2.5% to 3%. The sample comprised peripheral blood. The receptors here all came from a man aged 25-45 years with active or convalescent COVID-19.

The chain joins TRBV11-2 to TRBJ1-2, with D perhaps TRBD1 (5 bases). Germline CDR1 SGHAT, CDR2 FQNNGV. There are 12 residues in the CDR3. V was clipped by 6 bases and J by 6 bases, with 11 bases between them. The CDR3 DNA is TGTGCCAGCAGATTCGGGGGAGATGGCTACACCTTC. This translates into CASRFGGDGYTF.

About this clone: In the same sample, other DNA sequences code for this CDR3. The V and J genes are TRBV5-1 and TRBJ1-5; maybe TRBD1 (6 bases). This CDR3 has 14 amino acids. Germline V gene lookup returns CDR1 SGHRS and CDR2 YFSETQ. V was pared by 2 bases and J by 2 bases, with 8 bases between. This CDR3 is CASSFSGGNQPQHF. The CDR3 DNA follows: TGCGCCAGCAGCTTTTCAGGGGGCAATCAGCCCCAGCATTTT.

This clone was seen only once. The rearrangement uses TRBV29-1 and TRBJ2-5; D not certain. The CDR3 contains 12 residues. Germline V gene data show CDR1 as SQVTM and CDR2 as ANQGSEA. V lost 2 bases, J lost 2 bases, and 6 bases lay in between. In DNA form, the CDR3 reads TGCAGCGTTGAAATCGGTCAAGAGACCCAGTACTTC. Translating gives CSVEIGQETQYF. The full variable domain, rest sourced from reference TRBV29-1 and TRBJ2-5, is SAVISQKPSRDICQRGTSLTIQCQVDSQVTMMFWYRQQPGQSLTLIATANQGSEATYESGFVIDKFPISRPNLTFSTLTVSNMSPEDSSIYLCSVEIGQETQYFGPGTRLLVL.

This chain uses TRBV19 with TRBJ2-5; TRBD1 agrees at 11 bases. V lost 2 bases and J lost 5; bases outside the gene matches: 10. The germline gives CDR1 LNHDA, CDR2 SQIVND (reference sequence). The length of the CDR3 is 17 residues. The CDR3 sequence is CASSIIAGTGGRETQYF. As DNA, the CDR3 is TGTGCCAGTAGTATAATCGCCGGGACAGGGGGTCGGGAGACCCAGTACTTC.

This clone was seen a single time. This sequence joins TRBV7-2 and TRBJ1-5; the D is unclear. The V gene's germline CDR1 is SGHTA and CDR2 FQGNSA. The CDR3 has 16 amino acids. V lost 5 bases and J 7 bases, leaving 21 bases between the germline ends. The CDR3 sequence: CASSPGPLGLSQPQHF. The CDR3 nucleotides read TGTGCCAGCAGCCCCGGTCCCCTGGGCCTGTCACAGCCCCAGCATTTT.

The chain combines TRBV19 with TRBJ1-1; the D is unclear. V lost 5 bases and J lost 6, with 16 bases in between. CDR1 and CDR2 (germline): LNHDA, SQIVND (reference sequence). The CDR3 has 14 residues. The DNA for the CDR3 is TGTGCCAGTAGTTCGGCCCCACGGAGAGCTGAAGCTTTCTTT. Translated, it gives CASSSAPRRAEAFF.

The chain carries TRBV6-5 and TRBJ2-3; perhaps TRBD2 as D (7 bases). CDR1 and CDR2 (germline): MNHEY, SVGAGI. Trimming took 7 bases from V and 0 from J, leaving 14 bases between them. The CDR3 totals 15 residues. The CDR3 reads CASKGGGLSTDTQYF. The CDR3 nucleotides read TGTGCCAGCAAGGGCGGGGGCCTCAGCACAGATACGCAGTATTTT.

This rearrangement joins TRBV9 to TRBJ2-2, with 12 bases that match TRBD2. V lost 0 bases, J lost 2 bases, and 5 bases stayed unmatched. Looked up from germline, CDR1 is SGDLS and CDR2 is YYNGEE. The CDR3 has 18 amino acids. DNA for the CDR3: TGTGCCAGCAGCGTAGGCCCTAGCGGGAGGGGAAACACCGGGGAGCTGTTTTTT. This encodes CASSVGPSGRGNTGELFF.

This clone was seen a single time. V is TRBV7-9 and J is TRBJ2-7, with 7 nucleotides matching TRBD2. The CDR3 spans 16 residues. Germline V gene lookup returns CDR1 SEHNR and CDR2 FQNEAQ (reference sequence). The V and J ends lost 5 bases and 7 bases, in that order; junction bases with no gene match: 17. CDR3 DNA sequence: TGTGCCAGCAGCCTACGGGCGGGAGAGGGGTACGGGGAGCAGTACTTC. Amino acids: CASSLRAGEGYGEQYF.

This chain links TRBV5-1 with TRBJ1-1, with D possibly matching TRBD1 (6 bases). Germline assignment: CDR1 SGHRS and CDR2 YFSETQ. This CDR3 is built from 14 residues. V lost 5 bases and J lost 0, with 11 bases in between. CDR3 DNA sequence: TGCGCCAGCAGGAGGGGGTCAGTGAACACTGAAGCTTTCTTT. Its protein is CASRRGSVNTEAFF.

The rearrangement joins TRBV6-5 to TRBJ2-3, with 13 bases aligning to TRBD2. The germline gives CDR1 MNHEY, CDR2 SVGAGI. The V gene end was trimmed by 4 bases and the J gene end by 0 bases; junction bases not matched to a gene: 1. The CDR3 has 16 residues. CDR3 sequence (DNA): TGTGCCAGCAGTTCACTAGCGGGAGGGAGCACAGATACGCAGTATTTT. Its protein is CASSSLAGGSTDTQYF.

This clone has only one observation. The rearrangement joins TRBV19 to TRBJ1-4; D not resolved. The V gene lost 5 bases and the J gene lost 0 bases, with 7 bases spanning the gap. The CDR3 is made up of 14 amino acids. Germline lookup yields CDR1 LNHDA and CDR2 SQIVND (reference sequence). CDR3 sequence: CASSLAATNEKLFF. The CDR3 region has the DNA TGTGCCAGTAGTTTAGCCGCAACTAATGAAAAACTGTTTTTT.

The CDR3 sequence is CASSQDSAGRSQHF. The CDR3 DNA reads TGTGCCAGCAGCCAAGATTCCGCGGGGAGGTCCCAGCATTTT. The chain is built from TRBV3-1 (or the pseudogene TRBV3-2) and TRBJ1-5, with D uncertain. The CDR3 spans 14 residues. From germline, CDR1 is LGHDT and CDR2 YNNKEL (reference sequence). The V end was cut by 0 bases, the J end by 11 bases, with 14 bases between.

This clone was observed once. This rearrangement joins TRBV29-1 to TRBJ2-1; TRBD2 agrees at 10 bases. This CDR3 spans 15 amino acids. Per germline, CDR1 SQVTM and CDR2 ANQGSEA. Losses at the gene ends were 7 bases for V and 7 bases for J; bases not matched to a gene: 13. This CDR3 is CSGVRAGGPGNEQFF. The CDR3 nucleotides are TGCAGCGGAGTGAGAGCGGGAGGGCCTGGGAATGAGCAGTTCTTC.